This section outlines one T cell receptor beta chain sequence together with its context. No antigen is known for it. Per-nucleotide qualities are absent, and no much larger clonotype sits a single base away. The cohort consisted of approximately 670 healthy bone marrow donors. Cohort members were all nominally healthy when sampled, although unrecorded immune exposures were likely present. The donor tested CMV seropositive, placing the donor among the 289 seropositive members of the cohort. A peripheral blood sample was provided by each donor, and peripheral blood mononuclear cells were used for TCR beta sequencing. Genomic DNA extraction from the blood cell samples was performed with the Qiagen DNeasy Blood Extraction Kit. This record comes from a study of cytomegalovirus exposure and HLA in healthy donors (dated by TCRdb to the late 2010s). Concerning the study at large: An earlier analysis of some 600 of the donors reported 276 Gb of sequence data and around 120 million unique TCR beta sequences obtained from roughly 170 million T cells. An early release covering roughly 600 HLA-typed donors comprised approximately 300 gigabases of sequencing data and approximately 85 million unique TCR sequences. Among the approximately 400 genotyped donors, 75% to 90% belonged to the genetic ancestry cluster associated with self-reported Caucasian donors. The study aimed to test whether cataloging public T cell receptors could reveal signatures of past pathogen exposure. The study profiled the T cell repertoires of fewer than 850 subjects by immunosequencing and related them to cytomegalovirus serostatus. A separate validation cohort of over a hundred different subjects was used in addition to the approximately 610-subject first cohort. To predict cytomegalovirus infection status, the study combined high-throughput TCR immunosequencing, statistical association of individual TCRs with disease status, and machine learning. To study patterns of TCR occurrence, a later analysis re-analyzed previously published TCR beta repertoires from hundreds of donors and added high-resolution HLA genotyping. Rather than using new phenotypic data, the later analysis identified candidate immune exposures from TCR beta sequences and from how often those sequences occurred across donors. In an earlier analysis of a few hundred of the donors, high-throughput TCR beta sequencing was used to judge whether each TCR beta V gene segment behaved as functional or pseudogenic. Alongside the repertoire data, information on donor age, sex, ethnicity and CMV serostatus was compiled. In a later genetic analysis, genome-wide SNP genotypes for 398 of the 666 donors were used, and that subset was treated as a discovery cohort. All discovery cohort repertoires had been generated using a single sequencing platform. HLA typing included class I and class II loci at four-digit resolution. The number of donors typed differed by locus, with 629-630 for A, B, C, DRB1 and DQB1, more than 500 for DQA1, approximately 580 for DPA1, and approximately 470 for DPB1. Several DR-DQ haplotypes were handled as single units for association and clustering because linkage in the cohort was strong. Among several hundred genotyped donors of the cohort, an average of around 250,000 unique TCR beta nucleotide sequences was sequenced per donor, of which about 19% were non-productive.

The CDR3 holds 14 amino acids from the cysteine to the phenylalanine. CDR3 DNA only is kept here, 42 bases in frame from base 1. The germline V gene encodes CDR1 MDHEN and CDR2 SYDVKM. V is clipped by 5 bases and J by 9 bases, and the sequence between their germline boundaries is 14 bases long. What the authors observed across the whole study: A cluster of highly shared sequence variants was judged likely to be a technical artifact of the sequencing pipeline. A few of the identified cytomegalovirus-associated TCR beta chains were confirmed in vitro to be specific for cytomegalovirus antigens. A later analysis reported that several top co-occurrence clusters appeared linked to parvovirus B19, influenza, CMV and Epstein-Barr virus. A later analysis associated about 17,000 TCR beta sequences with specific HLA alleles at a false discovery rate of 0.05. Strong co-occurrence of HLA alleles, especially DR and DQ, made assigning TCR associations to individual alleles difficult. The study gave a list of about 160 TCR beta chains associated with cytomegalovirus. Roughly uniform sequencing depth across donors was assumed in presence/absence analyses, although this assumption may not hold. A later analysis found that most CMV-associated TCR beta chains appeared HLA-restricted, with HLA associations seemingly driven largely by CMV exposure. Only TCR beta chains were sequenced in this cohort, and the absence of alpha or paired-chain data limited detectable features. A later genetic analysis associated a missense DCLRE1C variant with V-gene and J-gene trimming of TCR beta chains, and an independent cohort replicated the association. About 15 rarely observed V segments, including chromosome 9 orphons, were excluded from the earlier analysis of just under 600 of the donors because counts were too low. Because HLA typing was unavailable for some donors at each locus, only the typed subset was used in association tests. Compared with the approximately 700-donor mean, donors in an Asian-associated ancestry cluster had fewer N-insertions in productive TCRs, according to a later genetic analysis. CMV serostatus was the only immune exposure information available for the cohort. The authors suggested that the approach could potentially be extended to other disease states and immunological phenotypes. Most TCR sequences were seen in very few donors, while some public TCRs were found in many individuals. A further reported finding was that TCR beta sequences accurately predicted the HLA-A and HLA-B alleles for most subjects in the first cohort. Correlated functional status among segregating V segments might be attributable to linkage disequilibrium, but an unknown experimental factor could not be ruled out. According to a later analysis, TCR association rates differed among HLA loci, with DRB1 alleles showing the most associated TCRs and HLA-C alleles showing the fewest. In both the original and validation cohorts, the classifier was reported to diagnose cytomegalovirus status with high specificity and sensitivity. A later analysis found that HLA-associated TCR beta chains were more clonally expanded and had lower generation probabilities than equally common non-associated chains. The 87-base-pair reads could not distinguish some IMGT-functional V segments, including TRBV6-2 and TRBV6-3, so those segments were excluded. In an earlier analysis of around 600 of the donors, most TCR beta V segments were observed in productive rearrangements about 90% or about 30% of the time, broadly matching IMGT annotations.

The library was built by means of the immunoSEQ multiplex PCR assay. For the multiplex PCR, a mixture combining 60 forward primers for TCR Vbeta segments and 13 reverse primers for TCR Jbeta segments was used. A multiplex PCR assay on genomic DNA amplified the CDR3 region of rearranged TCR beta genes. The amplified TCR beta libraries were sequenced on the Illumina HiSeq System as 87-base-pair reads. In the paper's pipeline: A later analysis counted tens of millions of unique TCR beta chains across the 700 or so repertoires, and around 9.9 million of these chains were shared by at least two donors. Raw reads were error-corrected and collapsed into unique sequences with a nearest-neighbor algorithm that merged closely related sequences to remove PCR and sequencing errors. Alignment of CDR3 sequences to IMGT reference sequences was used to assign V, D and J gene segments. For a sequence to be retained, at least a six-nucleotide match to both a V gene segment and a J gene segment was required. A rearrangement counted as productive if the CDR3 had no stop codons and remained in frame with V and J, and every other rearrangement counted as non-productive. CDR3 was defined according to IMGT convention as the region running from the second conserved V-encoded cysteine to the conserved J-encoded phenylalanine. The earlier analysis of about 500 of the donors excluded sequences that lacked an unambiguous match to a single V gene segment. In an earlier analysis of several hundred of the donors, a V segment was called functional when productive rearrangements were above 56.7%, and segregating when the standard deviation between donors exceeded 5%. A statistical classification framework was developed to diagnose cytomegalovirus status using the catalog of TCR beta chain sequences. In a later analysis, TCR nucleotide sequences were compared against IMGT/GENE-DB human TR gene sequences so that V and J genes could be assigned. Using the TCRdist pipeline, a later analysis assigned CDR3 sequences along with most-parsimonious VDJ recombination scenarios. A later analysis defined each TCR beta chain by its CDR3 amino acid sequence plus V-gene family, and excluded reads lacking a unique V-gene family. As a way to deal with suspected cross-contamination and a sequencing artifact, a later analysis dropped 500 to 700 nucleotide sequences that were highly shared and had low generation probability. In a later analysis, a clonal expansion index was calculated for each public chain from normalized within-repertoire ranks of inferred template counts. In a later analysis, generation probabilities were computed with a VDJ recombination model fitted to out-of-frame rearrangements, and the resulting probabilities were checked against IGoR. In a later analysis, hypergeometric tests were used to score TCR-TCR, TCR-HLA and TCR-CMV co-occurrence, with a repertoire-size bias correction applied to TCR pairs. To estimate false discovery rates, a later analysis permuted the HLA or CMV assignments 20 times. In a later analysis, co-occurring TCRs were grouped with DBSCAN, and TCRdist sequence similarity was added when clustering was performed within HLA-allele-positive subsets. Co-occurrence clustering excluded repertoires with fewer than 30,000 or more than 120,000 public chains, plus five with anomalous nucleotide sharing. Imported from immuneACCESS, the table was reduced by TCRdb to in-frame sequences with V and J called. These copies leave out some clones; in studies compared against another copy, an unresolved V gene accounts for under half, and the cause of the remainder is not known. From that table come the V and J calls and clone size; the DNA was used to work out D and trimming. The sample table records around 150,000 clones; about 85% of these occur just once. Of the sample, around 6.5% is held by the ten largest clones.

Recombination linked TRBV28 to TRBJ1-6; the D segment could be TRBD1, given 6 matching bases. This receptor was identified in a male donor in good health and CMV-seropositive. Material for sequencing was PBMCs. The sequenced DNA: TGTGCCAGCAGTCTACAGGGAAAGCGTTCACCCCTCCACTTT. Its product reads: CASSLQGKRSPLHF.